This T cell receptor beta chain was sequenced for a study of T cell responses to AZD1222 COVID-19 vaccine. Study-wide background: The study pooled second doses at about 4 or about 12 weeks.

Data came from immunoSEQ multiplex PCR; TCRdb stores just in-frame clones and leaves some out. The sample records 100,000 to 150,000 clones, 75% to 95% being singletons. As regards this clone: Its specificity is not known.

Findings and caveats of the study: Repertoires were sampled only after the peak T cell response. Recipients of AZD1222 seropositive at baseline numbered only 6 or 7. A mostly white British donor set with more females was recruited, and clonal diversity was possibly underestimated.

This TCR derives from an adult in good health. The specimen was peripheral blood, collected on day 0 of AZD1222 vaccination.

The CDR3 DNA reads TGTGCCACCAGTGATCTCTACGAGCAGTACTTC. This gives the protein CATSDLYEQYF. The chain carries TRBV24-1 and TRBJ2-7; no definite D call. There are 11 residues in the CDR3. Germline assignment: CDR1 KGHDR and CDR2 SFDVKD. Between the trimmed V and J ends, which lost 3 bases and 3 bases, there was a span of 2 bases.